This T cell receptor (beta chain) was retrieved from a study of vaccination and CD4 T cells after COVID-19. Study at large: Nasal swab PCR identified SARS-CoV-2 in the convalescent patients, of whom roughly 9 were mild and one severe. Overlapping spike peptides from SARS-CoV-2, HCoV-NL63, HCoV-OC43 and HCoV-229E served to stimulate the cells. In the control cultures, a CEFX pool, an HIV-1 Nef pool, or no peptide was supplied.

This CDR3 has 15 residues. Looked up from germline, CDR1 is MNHNS and CDR2 is SASEGT. The ends were cut back, 6 bases at V and 2 bases at J, with 17 bases in the middle. The study sequenced cultured CD4+ T cell DNA using the Oncomine TCR Beta short-read assay. Each CDR3 protein is one row after TCRdb ran MiXCR on the PCR reads. The table has approximately 9,900 distinct CDR3 sequences, approximately 47% seen once. Treatment denoted: approximately nine-day PBMC culture with coronavirus spike peptide pools or control peptides (ViraFEST assay). Positive SARS-CoV-2 PCR tests in convalescent patients dated from March to December 2020, pre-Alpha, Beta and Delta. On this clonotype itself: Its antigen is unknown.

Source material: CD4+ T cells from blood, cultured in vitro. The chain is built from TRBV6-1 and TRBJ2-7, with no clear D. The sequence derives from a human donor who had recovered from COVID-19. CDR3 bases: TGTGCCAGCAGACGGACCACTGGCAGGACCTACGAGCAGTACTTC. The encoded protein is CASRRTTGRTYEQYF.